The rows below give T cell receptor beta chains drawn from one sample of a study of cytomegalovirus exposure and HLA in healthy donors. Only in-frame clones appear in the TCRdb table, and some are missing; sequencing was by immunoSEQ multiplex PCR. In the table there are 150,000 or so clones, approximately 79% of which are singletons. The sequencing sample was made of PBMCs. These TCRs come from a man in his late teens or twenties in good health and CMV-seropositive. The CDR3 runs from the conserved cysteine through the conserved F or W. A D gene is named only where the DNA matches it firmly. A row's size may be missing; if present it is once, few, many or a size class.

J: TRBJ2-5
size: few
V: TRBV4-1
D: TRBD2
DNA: TGCGCCAGCACCAAACTGACTAGCGGGGGCGAGACCCAGTACTTC
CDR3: CASTKLTSGGETQYF

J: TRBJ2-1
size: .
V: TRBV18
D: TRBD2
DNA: TGTGCCAGCTCACCGGGGAGGGCCGTGTACAATGAGCAGTTCTTC
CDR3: CASSPGRAVYNEQFF

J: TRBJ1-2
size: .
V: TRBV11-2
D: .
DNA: TGTGCCAGCAGCTTAGGGTCACGGACTTTGGGTAGGAGCTACACCTTC
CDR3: CASSLGSRTLGRSYTF

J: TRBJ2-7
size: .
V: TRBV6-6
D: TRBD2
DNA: TGTGCCAGCAAAAACCCCGGGACTAGTCTTGGCGAGCAGTACTTC
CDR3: CASKNPGTSLGEQYF

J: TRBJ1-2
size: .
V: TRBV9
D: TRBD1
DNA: TGTGCCAGCAGCTTTGGACAGGGGAGTAGTGGCTACACCTTC
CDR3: CASSFGQGSSGYTF

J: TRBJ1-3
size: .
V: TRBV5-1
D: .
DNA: TGCGCCAGCAGCTTGGGGGGCTTCTCTGGAAACACCATATATTTT
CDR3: CASSLGGFSGNTIYF

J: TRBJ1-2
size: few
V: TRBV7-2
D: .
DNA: TGTGCCAGCAGCTTAGGCAGGGCGGATGGCTACACCTTC
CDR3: CASSLGRADGYTF

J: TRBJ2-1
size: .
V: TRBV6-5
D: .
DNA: TGTGCCAGCAGTTACTCCGCAGGGTTGGTCTACAATGAGCAGTTCTTC
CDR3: CASSYSAGLVYNEQFF

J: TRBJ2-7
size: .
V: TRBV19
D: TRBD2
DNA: TGTGCCAGTAGTGCACTAGCGGGAGGATCCTACGAGCAGTACTTC
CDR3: CASSALAGGSYEQYF

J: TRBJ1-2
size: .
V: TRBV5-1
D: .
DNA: TGCGCCAGCAGCGAAACCCGACAGGCAGGAGGCTACACCTTC
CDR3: CASSETRQAGGYTF

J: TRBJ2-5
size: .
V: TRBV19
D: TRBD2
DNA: TGTGCCAGTAGTACACTAGCGGGAGTGGGGGAGACCCAGTACTTC
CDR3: CASSTLAGVGETQYF

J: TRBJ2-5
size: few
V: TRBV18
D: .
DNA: TGTGCCAGCTCACCACTATCAGCGGAGCAAGAGACCCAGTACTTC
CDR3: CASSPLSAEQETQYF

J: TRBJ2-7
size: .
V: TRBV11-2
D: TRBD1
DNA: TGTGCCAGCAGCCAAGGGACAGGGGGTCGAGAGCAGTACTTC
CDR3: CASSQGTGGREQYF

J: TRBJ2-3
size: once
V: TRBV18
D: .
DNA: TGTGCCAGCTCTCTCCTGGGGCTCACAGATACGCAGTATTTT
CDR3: CASSLLGLTDTQYF

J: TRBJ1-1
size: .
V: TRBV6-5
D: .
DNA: TGTGCCAGCAGGGCGACGGGGAGGGACACTGAAGCTTTCTTT
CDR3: CASRATGRDTEAFF

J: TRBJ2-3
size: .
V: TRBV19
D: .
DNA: TGTGCCAGTAGTATAGAGGTCAGGGCTACGCAGTATTTT
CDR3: CASSIEVRATQYF

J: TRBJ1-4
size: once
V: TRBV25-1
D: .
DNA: TGTGCCAGCAGGGGGGAGGGTAATGAAAAACTGTTTTTT
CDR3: CASRGEGNEKLFF

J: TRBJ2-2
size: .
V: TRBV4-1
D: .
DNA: TGCGCCAGCAGCCAACCCAGGGTCGGGACCGGGGAGCTGTTTTTT
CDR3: CASSQPRVGTGELFF

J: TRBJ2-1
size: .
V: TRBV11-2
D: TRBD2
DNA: TGTGCCAGCAGCTCACTAGCGGGGGGGCTGGGTGAGCAGTTCTTC
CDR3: CASSSLAGGLGEQFF

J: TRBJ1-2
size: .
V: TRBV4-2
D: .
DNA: TGTGCCAGCAGCCACCCCGGGGAACAGATCTATGGCTACACCTTC
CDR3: CASSHPGEQIYGYTF

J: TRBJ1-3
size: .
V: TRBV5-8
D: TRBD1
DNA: TGTGCCAGCAGCTTGGGGACAGGGTGGTCTGGAAACACCATATATTTT
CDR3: CASSLGTGWSGNTIYF

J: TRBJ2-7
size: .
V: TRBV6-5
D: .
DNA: TGTGCCAGCAGTTACAAGCGTCTAGAGATCCCCTACGAGCAGTACTTC
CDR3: CASSYKRLEIPYEQYF

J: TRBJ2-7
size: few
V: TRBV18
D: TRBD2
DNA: TGTGCCAGCTCACTAGGGACTAGCGGGGATTACGAGCAGTACTTC
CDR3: CASSLGTSGDYEQYF

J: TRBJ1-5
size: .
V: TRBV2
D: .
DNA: TGTGCCAGCAAAGAGGTTAGCAATCAGCCCCAGCATTTT
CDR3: CASKEVSNQPQHF

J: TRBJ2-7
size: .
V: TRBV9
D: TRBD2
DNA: TGTGCCAGCAGCCCCCGGACTAGATCCTACGAGCAGTACTTC
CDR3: CASSPRTRSYEQYF

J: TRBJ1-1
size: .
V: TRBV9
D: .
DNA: TGTGCCAGCAGCGCAGGACAGTTCATGAACACTGAAGCTTTCTTT
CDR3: CASSAGQFMNTEAFF

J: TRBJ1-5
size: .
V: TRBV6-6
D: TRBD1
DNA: TGTGCCAGCAGTACTGGACAGGGGGCTAGCAATCAGCCCCAGCATTTT
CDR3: CASSTGQGASNQPQHF

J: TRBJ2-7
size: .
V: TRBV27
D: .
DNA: TGTGCCAGCAGGGCCCTGCACGAGCAGTACTTC
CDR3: CASRALHEQYF

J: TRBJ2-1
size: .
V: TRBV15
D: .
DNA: TGTGCCACCAGCGCCCGGACTGGATGGCTGTTCTTC
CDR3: CATSARTGWLFF

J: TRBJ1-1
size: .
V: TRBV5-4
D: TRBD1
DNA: TGTGCCAGCAGACCGGACAGGGTGAACACTGAAGCTTTCTTT
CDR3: CASRPDRVNTEAFF

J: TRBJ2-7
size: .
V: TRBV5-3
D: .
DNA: TGTGTCTTTACCCAGGGCTACGAGCAGTACTTC
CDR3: CVFTQGYEQYF

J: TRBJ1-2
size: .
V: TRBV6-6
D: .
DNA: TGTGCCAGCAGTACCGGGATCCGGTTCGGCTACACCTTC
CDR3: CASSTGIRFGYTF

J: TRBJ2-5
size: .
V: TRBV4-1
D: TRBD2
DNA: TGCGCCAGCAGCCAAGTGGGGCGGGGGGGACAAGAGACCCAGTACTTC
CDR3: CASSQVGRGGQETQYF

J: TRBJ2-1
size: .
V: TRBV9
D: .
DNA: TGTGCCAGCCTGGATCTGGCAGGGGGGCTTTACAATGAGCAGTTCTTC
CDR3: CASLDLAGGLYNEQFF

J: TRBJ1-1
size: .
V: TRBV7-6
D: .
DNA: TGTGCCAGCAGCTCTCAGGGGTCGGACACTGAAGCTTTCTTT
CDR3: CASSSQGSDTEAFF

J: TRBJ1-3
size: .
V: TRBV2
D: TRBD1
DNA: TGTGCCAGCAGTGCCCCGGGACAGTTGGCAAACACCATATATTTT
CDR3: CASSAPGQLANTIYF

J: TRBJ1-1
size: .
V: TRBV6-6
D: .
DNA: TGTGCCAGCAGTTACCTTCCCACTGAAGCTTTCTTT
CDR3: CASSYLPTEAFF

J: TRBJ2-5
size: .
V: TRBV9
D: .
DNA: TGTGCCAGCAGCGTAGGCAGCCTACTCGGGGAGACCCAGTACTTC
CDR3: CASSVGSLLGETQYF

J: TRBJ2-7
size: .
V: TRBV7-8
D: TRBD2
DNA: TGTGCCAGCAGCGTGACTAGCGGGAGGGGGACCTACGAGCAGTACTTC
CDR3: CASSVTSGRGTYEQYF

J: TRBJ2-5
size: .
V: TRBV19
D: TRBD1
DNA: TGTGCCAGTAGTGCAGGGGGTACGGAGACCCAGTACTTC
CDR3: CASSAGGTETQYF

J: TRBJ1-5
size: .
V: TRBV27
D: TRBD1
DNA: TGTGCCAGCAGCCAAGGGACAGGAGGAAATCAGCCCCAGCATTTT
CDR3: CASSQGTGGNQPQHF

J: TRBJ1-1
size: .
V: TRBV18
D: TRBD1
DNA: TGTGCCAGCTCACCTTCGCTACAGGGGACGGGCACTGAAGCTTTCTTT
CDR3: CASSPSLQGTGTEAFF

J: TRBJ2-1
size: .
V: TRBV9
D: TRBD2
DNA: TGTGCCAGCGGCCTACTAGCGGGGGGCGCGAGCTCCTACAATGAGCAGTTCTTC
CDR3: CASGLLAGGASSYNEQFF

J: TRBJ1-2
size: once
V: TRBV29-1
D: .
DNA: TGCAGCGTTGCTCCTCTGGCCAGGGCCTTTAACTATGGCTACACCTTC
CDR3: CSVAPLARAFNYGYTF

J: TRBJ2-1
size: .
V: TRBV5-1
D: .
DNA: TGCGCCAGCAGCTCGGGGGACTCCTACAATGAGCAGTTCTTC
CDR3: CASSSGDSYNEQFF

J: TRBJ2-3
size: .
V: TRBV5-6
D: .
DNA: TGTGCCAGCAGCTCTCCAGACAGGCCTAGCACAGATACGCAGTATTTT
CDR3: CASSSPDRPSTDTQYF

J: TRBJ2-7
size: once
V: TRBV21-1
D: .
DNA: TGTGCCAGCAGCAATGGTCTAGCTCACTACGAGCAGTACTTC
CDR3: CASSNGLAHYEQYF

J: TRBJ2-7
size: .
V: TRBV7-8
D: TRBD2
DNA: TGTGCCAGCAGCTTAGCGAGCGGGAGTGTATACGAGCAGTACTTC
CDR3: CASSLASGSVYEQYF

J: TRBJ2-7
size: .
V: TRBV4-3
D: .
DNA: TGCGCCAGCAGCCAAGATAAGAACAGGATCTACGAGCAGTACTTC
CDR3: CASSQDKNRIYEQYF

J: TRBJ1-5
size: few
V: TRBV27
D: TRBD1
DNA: TGTGCCAGCAGTCCCCCGGGACAGGGGGCGCCGGGGCAGCCCCAGCATTTT
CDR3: CASSPPGQGAPGQPQHF

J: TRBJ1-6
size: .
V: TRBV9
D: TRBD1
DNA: TGTGCCAGCAGCGTTGACAGGGGCTCCTATAATTCACCCCTCCACTTT
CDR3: CASSVDRGSYNSPLHF

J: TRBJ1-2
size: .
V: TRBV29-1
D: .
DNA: TGCAGCGTTGTCGGGGGGACTAACTATGGCTACACCTTC
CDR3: CSVVGGTNYGYTF

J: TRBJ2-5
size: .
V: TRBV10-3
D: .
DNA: TGTGCCATCTCTCCCGACAGCGTAGCAGAGACCCAGTACTTC
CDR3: CAISPDSVAETQYF

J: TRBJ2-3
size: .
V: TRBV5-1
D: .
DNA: TGCGCCAGCAGCTGGAGCGCGGGGCGCACAGATACGCAGTATTTT
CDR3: CASSWSAGRTDTQYF

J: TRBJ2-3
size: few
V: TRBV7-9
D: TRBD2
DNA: TGTGCCAGCAGCCGGGCGGGGGGCACAGATACGCAGTATTTT
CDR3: CASSRAGGTDTQYF

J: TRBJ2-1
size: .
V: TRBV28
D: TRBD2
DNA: TGTGCCAGCAGCATGACTAGCGGGGCATACGGTGAGCAGTTCTTC
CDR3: CASSMTSGAYGEQFF

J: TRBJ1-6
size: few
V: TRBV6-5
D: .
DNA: TGTGCCAGCGGAAGACAGGCAAGGGCCTCACCCCTCCACTTT
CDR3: CASGRQARASPLHF